The rows below give T cell receptor beta chains drawn from one sample of a study of blood T cell repertoires in COVID-19. Method: immunoSEQ multiplex PCR; TCRdb's copy keeps in-frame clones and lacks some. The sample lists about 190,000 clones; around 80% were seen once. The specimen sequenced was peripheral blood. These receptors all stem from a man in his fifties or sixties with acute or convalescent COVID-19. Both conserved end residues are part of each CDR3. D genes are given only for firm matches. Clone size is stated in some rows and not others, as once, few, many or a class when expanded.

-	TRBV6-2/TRBV6-3	TRBJ2-2	-	TGTGCCAGCAGCGAGCTCGACACCGGGGAGCTGTTTTTT	CASSELDTGELFF
-	TRBV9	TRBJ2-5	once	TGTGCCAGCAGCGCGGGCGGGGGCCCGAAAGAGACCCAGTACTTC	CASSAGGGPKETQYF
-	TRBV12-3/TRBV12-4	TRBJ2-1	-	TGTGCCAGCACCCTAGGGGCCAACAATGAGCAGTTCTTC	CASTLGANNEQFF
-	TRBV4-2	TRBJ1-4	few	TGTGCCAGCAGCCAAGCTTACCTGGCAGGTCCCGAAAAACTGTTTTTT	CASSQAYLAGPEKLFF
-	TRBV9	TRBJ2-7	-	TGTGCCAGCAGCGTAGCTTCCGGCGGTACCTACGAGCAGTACTTC	CASSVASGGTYEQYF
TRBD2	TRBV11-2	TRBJ2-7	-	TGTGCCAGCAGCTTTGGACTAGCGTTCTCCTACGAGCAGTACTTC	CASSFGLAFSYEQYF
TRBD1	TRBV28	TRBJ1-5	once	TGTGCCAGCAGTTTAAGAGGGCGCAGGGGGAATCAGCCCCAGCATTTT	CASSLRGRRGNQPQHF
-	TRBV3-1/TRBV3-2	TRBJ1-2	-	TGTGCCAGCAGCCAACTACAGTACAACGCAAGATCGTTC	CASSQLQYNARSF
-	TRBV19	TRBJ2-3	-	TGTGCCAGTAGTATCAAGGGAGGAACAGATACGCAGTATTTT	CASSIKGGTDTQYF
TRBD1	TRBV4-2	TRBJ1-4	-	TGTGCCAGCAGCCAAGCTCTGGGACAGGGGGATGAAAAACTGTTTTTT	CASSQALGQGDEKLFF
-	TRBV6-6	TRBJ2-1	-	TGTGCCAGCAGTTCCCGCGCGGAAAACAATGAGCAGTTCTTC	CASSSRAENNEQFF
TRBD2	TRBV2	TRBJ2-1	-	TGTGCCAGCAGCGCCATTGGACTAGCGGGGGGAAATGAGCAGTTCTTC	CASSAIGLAGGNEQFF
TRBD1	TRBV28	TRBJ2-5	-	TGTGCCAGCACCGGCCTCCAGGGGGCGCGGGGGACCCAGTACTTC	CASTGLQGARGTQYF
-	TRBV27	TRBJ2-1	-	TGTGCCAGCAGTTTACGTACTAAGCAGTTCTTC	CASSLRTKQFF
-	TRBV2	TRBJ1-2	-	TGTGCCAGCAGTGAAGCTGATCAGGGCCCATATGGCTACACCTTC	CASSEADQGPYGYTF
TRBD1	TRBV29-1	TRBJ1-2	-	TGCAGCGCCACAGGGGGAGGCGTCTATGGCTACACCTTC	CSATGGGVYGYTF
TRBD1	TRBV29-1	TRBJ1-2	-	TGCAGCGTTGCGGGGGACAGGGAAGGGAACTATGGCTACACCTTC	CSVAGDREGNYGYTF
TRBD2	TRBV13	TRBJ2-3	-	TGTGCCAGCAGCCCGAGCGGGGGGGGGACAGATACGCAGTATTTT	CASSPSGGGTDTQYF
-	TRBV10-3	TRBJ2-3	-	TGTGCCACCACCACGAGCGGAGGGGAATTTCTAGATACGCAGTATTTT	CATTTSGGEFLDTQYF
-	TRBV4-1	TRBJ2-7	once	TGCGCCAGCAGCCAAGATTCTGGGCGACAGCAGTACTTC	CASSQDSGRQQYF
-	TRBV7-2	TRBJ1-1	-	TGTGCCAGCAGCTTAGACAGGGTCAGTGAAGCTTTCTTT	CASSLDRVSEAFF
-	TRBV6-4	TRBJ1-6	-	TGTGCCAGCAGTGTACAGGGCGATTCACCCCTCCACTTT	CASSVQGDSPLHF
-	TRBV9	TRBJ2-1	-	TGTGCCAGCAGCGATCGCGGGGGCGGCCGACCTGAGCAGTTCTTC	CASSDRGGGRPEQFF
TRBD2	TRBV7-2	TRBJ2-1	-	TGTGCCAGCAGAAAAAGGACTAGCGGGGGGGCGTACAATGAGCAGTTCTTC	CASRKRTSGGAYNEQFF
TRBD1	TRBV5-1	TRBJ2-5	-	TGCGCCAGCAGCTTGGAAGGGACAGGGGAAGAGACCCAGTACTTC	CASSLEGTGEETQYF
TRBD1	TRBV2	TRBJ2-2	-	TGTGCCAGCACGGTCCGGACAGGGGGCTCCGGGGAGCTGTTTTTT	CASTVRTGGSGELFF
TRBD2	TRBV6-5	TRBJ2-5	-	TGTGCCAGCAGTCCGACTAGCGAAAGGGTGACCCAGTACTTC	CASSPTSERVTQYF
TRBD2	TRBV6-5	TRBJ2-1	few	TGTGCCAGCACTCTCGGGACTAGCGGGGTCAATGAGCAGTTCTTC	CASTLGTSGVNEQFF
TRBD2	TRBV6-1	TRBJ2-4	once	TGTGCCAGCAGTGAAGCCGGAGCGGGGAACTTTTGGATAGCCAAAAACATTCAGTACTTC	CASSEAGAGNFWIAKNIQYF
-	TRBV29-1	TRBJ2-7	-	TGCAGCGGGTTGGTGGGGGGAGCGACACGAAGTTCCGCCGAGCAGTACTTC	CSGLVGGATRSSAEQYF
TRBD2	TRBV5-8	TRBJ2-1	-	TGTGCCAGCAGCTCGGGACTAGCGGGAGCGGATGAGCAGTTCTTC	CASSSGLAGADEQFF
-	TRBV3-1/TRBV3-2	TRBJ1-2	-	TGTGCCAGCAGCCAGGGCAGAGCCTATGGCTACACCTTC	CASSQGRAYGYTF
TRBD2	TRBV6-5	TRBJ2-1	-	TGTGCCAGCAGAGTAGCGGGAGGCAACAATGAGCAGTTCTTC	CASRVAGGNNEQFF
-	TRBV9	TRBJ2-2	-	TGTGCCAGCAGCGTAAGAAATAGACCGGGAGACACCGGGGAGCTGTTTTTT	CASSVRNRPGDTGELFF
TRBD1	TRBV6-5	TRBJ1-1	-	TGTGCCAGCAGGCCAGGGGGCAAGAACACTGAAGCTTTCTTT	CASRPGGKNTEAFF
TRBD1	TRBV19	TRBJ1-2	-	TGTGCCAGTAGTGGATCGGGACAGGGGGCGAATGGCTACACCTTC	CASSGSGQGANGYTF
-	TRBV2	TRBJ1-1	-	TGTGCCAGCAGTGTCTCACTAAAAGCTTTCTTT	CASSVSLKAFF
TRBD2	TRBV14	TRBJ2-1	-	TGTGCCAGCAGCCCGCACCGAGGACTAGCGGGTTACAATGAGCAGTTCTTC	CASSPHRGLAGYNEQFF
-	TRBV2	TRBJ2-7	-	TGTGCCAGCAGTGAAGTGCGGGTGCGCGGAGAGCAGTACTTC	CASSEVRVRGEQYF
TRBD2	TRBV4-2	TRBJ2-3	-	TGTGCCAGCAGCCAAGAACCTAGCGGGGGGCTACCAGATACGCAGTATTTT	CASSQEPSGGLPDTQYF
-	TRBV5-1	TRBJ1-4	-	TGCGCCAGCAGCTTTAACAGGGTTGGGGCTAATGAAAAACTGTTTTTT	CASSFNRVGANEKLFF
-	TRBV19	TRBJ1-1	-	TGTGCCAGTAATCCGGGAGTGAACACTGAAGCTTTCTTT	CASNPGVNTEAFF
TRBD1	TRBV6-6	TRBJ1-5	-	TGTGCCACCAAGGGGGCAGGGTTGCCTAGCAATCAGCCCCAGCATTTT	CATKGAGLPSNQPQHF
-	TRBV2	TRBJ2-2	-	TGTGCCAGCAGGAGAGACACCGGGGAGCTGTTTTTT	CASRRDTGELFF
-	TRBV24-1	TRBJ2-7	once	TGTGCCACCAGTGACAGGGTGTCCTACGAGCAGTACTTC	CATSDRVSYEQYF
-	TRBV3-1/TRBV3-2	TRBJ1-6	-	TGTGCCAGCAGCCAGAGGGGGGGGAATAATTCACCCCTCCACTTT	CASSQRGGNNSPLHF